Below are 20 T cell receptor beta chains sequenced from a single sample in a study of cytomegalovirus exposure and HLA in healthy donors. Sequencing was performed with immunoSEQ multiplex PCR; in TCRdb, only in-frame clones are kept and a portion is missing. The sample records 150,000 to 200,000 clones, around 80% being singletons. The sequencing input was PBMCs. These receptors were taken from a woman in her twenties or thirties in good health and CMV-seronegative.

This rearrangement joins TRBV28 to TRBJ1-6; tentative D call: TRBD1 (5 bases). CDR3 size: 13 residues. Germline CDR1 is MDHEN and CDR2 is SYDVKM. The V and J ends lost 7 bases and 7 bases respectively, with 11 bases between them. DNA for the CDR3: TGTGCCAGCACCACCCAGGGCAATTCACCCCTCCACTTT. Translation gives CASTTQGNSPLHF.

The rearrangement joins TRBV5-1 to TRBJ1-5; TRBD1 aligns across 7 bases. This CDR3 region has 15 residues. CDR1 is SGHRS and CDR2 is YFSETQ in the germline V gene. V was clipped by 0 bases and J by 4 bases; unmatched bases: 4. This chain's CDR3 is CASSLAPGQNQPQHF. Here the CDR3 DNA reads TGCGCCAGCAGCTTGGCCCCGGGACAGAATCAGCCCCAGCATTTT.

This clone showed up many times. The gene calls are TRBV27 and TRBJ2-7; TRBD1 matches 10 bases. Trimming at V came to 7 bases and at J to 4 bases, leaving 4 bases not matched to a gene. Germline CDR1 reads MNHEY; CDR2 reads SMNVEV (reference sequence). The CDR3 sequence is 13 residues long. The CDR3 DNA reads as TGTGCCAGCAATGACAGGGGGCCTTACGAGCAGTACTTC. It is translated as CASNDRGPYEQYF.

The table lists this clone with a few counts. This sequence joins TRBV28 and TRBJ1-2, with D tentatively TRBD1 (6 bases). This CDR3 is built from 13 residues. V lost 4 bases to trimming and J lost 5 bases, with 11 bases between them. The germline CDR1 and CDR2 sequences are MDHEN and SYDVKM. As DNA, the CDR3 is TGTGCCAGCAGTTGGGGGCCGCGATATGGCTACACCTTC. Translating it yields CASSWGPRYGYTF.

This sequence joins TRBV2 and TRBJ1-5; 7 nucleotides align to TRBD1. With 5 bases clipped from V and 3 bases from J, the junction kept 10 bases outside the gene matches. This CDR3 region has 16 residues. Germline loops: CDR1 SNHLY, CDR2 FYNNEI. The CDR3 loop reads CASSKGGLASNQPQHF. CDR3 DNA sequence: TGTGCCAGCAGTAAAGGGGGCCTAGCGTCCAATCAGCCCCAGCATTTT. The full variable domain, in which reference TRBV2 and TRBJ1-5 provide the parts outside the CDR3, is EPEVTQTPSHQVTQMGQEVILRCVPISNHLYFYWYRQILGQKVEFLVSFYNNEISEKSEIFDDQFSVERPDGSNFTLKIRSTKLEDSAMYFCASSKGGLASNQPQHFGDGTRLSIL.

The chain carries TRBV14 and TRBJ1-2; tentatively, D is TRBD1 (5 bases). The CDR3 is made up of 14 amino acids. CDR1 and CDR2 (germline): SGHDN, FVKESK. Trimming took 1 base from V and 3 from J, leaving 9 bases between them. CDR3 coding DNA: TGTGCCAGCAGCCAAGGGGACTTACACTATGGCTACACCTTC. Translating gives CASSQGDLHYGYTF.

V gene TRBV5-6 combines with J gene TRBJ1-3; D gene uncertain. V was trimmed by 3 bases and J by 6 bases, leaving 10 bases between them. CDR1 and CDR2 (germline): SGHDT, YYEEEE. The CDR3 runs to 13 residues. The CDR3 coding sequence is TGTGCCAGCAGCTCTTTGGGCAAAAACACCATATATTTT. It is translated as CASSSLGKNTIYF.

The chain couples TRBV7-2 to TRBJ1-1, with 8 bases lining up with TRBD1. J lost 4 bases, V lost 5 bases, and 15 bases had no gene match. Germline CDR1 is SGHTA and CDR2 is FQGNSA. The CDR3 loop spans 17 amino acids. This CDR3 reads CASSPRKDRVGSTEAFF. The CDR3 DNA is TGTGCCAGCAGCCCCCGCAAGGACAGGGTCGGGAGCACTGAAGCTTTCTTT.

This clone was recorded only once. The chain uses TRBV6-1 and TRBJ2-1, with 7 bases fitting TRBD1. Unmatched junction bases numbered 13, after V lost 11 bases and J lost 6 bases. Germline V gene sequence: CDR1 MNHNS, CDR2 SASEGT. The CDR3 runs 14 residues. DNA of the CDR3: TGTGCCCACAGTTGGGACAGCGTCTCCAATGAGCAGTTCTTC. This encodes CAHSWDSVSNEQFF.

The DNA of the CDR3 is TGTGCCAGCGTCGCGGAACAGGGGATCTACGAGCAGTACTTC. Translation gives CASVAEQGIYEQYF. The V call is TRBV2, the J call TRBJ2-7, with 7 bases matching TRBD1. The CDR3 loop spans 14 amino acids. The germline CDR1 and CDR2 sequences are SNHLY and FYNNEI. V lost 8 bases, J lost 3 bases, and 10 bases stayed unmatched.

The chain recombines TRBV19 with TRBJ2-7, with a weak D call TRBD1 (6 bases). V dropped 6 bases and J dropped 0 bases, with 15 bases sitting between them. CDR3 length: 15 amino acids. Germline V gene sequence: CDR1 LNHDA, CDR2 SQIVND (reference sequence). CDR3 residues: CASREAGQSSYEQYF. The CDR3 nucleotides are TGTGCCAGTAGAGAGGCCGGACAGAGCTCCTACGAGCAGTACTTC.

This chain links TRBV29-1 with TRBJ1-2; D uncertain. Trimming removed 5 bases from V and 0 bases from J, with 10 bases in between. CDR1 and CDR2 from the germline V gene are SQVTM and ANQGSEA. The length of the CDR3 is 13 residues. Written as DNA, the CDR3 is TGCAGCGTTATCCAGGTAGCTAACTATGGCTACACCTTC. Amino acid sequence: CSVIQVANYGYTF.

Regarding this clone: This specimen includes other DNA sequences encoding the same CDR3. The gene calls are TRBV6-5 and TRBJ1-2, with D possibly TRBD1 on 5 matching bases. V shed 2 bases and J shed 5 bases, with 9 bases lying between them. Germline CDR1 and CDR2: MNHEY and SVGAGI. The length of the CDR3 is 13 residues. CDR3 nucleotides: TGTGCCAGCAGTTACCGGCAGGGATATGGCTACACCTTC. It translates to CASSYRQGYGYTF.

The V gene is TRBV5-4, the J gene TRBJ2-2; D ambiguous. The CDR3 runs to 12 residues. The V end lost 6 bases, the J end lost 3 bases, and 6 bases lay between the germline ends. The V gene's germline CDR1 is SGHNT and CDR2 YYREEE (reference sequence). Here the CDR3 reads CASTLDTGELFF. The CDR3, as DNA: TGTGCCAGCACCCTCGACACCGGGGAGCTGTTTTTT.

The chain employs TRBV20-1 and TRBJ2-7; D is unclear. The CDR3 consists of 11 residues. The V end was cut by 7 bases, the J end by 2 bases, with 9 bases between. CDR1 is DFQATT, CDR2 SNEGSKA, per germline (reference sequence). DNA for the CDR3: TGCAGTGTAGGCACTACCTACGAGCAGTACTTC. Protein sequence: CSVGTTYEQYF.

In regard to this clone: A much larger clone sits a single nucleotide away, making a read error possible. The chain combines TRBV12-5 with TRBJ2-1, with D tentatively TRBD1 (5 bases). This CDR3 is built from 12 residues. Germline-derived CDR1 and CDR2 are LGHNT and FRNRAP. The DNA for the CDR3 is TGTGCTAGTGGTTTCTGGGGCTATGAGCAGCTCTTC. It codes for CASGFWGYEQLF.

This clone has just a few counts. The V call is TRBV4-1, the J call TRBJ2-2, with D hard to call. Trimming stripped 4 bases from V and 8 bases from J, with 8 bases between. The V gene's germline CDR1 is MGHRA and CDR2 YSYEKL. There are 12 residues in the CDR3. The CDR3 region is CASSLVEGELFF. CDR3 DNA: TGCGCCAGCAGCCTGGTAGAGGGGGAGCTGTTTTTT.

V gene TRBV20-1 combines with J gene TRBJ1-2; D not resolved. This CDR3 contains 11 residues. The V end was cut by 2 bases, the J end by 4 bases, with 5 bases between. CDR1 is DFQATT, CDR2 SNEGSKA, per germline (reference sequence). The CDR3 DNA reads TGCAGTGCTAGAAGCCGCTATGGCTACACCTTC. Its translation: CSARSRYGYTF.

The genes are TRBV27 and TRBJ2-7, with TRBD1 matching 9 bases. Unmatched junction bases numbered 9, after V lost 5 bases and J lost 4 bases. The CDR3 extends over 15 amino acids. Per germline, CDR1 MNHEY and CDR2 SMNVEV (reference sequence). The CDR3 here is CASSLGPTGGYEQYF. The DNA of the CDR3 is TGTGCCAGCAGTCTTGGCCCGACAGGGGGGTACGAGCAGTACTTC.

CDR3 sequence (DNA): TGTGCCAGCAGCGTGCACATGGAGTTGAACACTGAAGCTTTCTTT. Encoded protein: CASSVHMELNTEAFF. The rearrangement links TRBV9 to TRBJ1-1, with D unresolved. CDR3 length: 15 amino acids. The germline V gene encodes CDR1 SGDLS and CDR2 YYNGEE. V was pared by 2 bases and J by 0 bases, with 11 bases between.